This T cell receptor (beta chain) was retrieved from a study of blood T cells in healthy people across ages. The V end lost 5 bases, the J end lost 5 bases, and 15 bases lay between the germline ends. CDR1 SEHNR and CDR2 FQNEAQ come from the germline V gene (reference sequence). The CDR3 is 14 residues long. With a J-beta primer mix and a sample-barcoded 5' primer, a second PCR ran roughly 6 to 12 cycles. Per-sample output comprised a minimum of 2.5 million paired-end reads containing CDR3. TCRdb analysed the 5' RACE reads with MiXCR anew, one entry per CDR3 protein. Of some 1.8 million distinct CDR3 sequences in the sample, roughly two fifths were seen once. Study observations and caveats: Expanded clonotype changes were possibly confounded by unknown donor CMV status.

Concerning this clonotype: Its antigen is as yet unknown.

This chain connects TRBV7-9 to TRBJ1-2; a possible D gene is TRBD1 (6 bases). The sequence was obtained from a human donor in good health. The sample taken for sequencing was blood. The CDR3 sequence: CASSHQNREYGYTF. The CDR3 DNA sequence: TGTGCCAGCAGCCATCAGAACAGGGAATATGGCTACACCTTC.